One sample yielded the 19 T cell receptor beta chains listed below, sequenced in a study of human versus mouse CDR3 diversity and MHC coevolution (dated by TCRdb to between 2016 and 2019). The library was generated by the immunoSEQ multiplex PCR assay. The table comes from immuneACCESS by way of TCRdb, which keeps in-frame sequences with V and J called. Part of the clones is missing from these tables; in studies checked, under half for an unresolved V gene and the rest for unknown reasons. Recorded for this sample are about 81,000 clones; over 85% of them occurred a single time. In total, the top ten clones hold 1.2% to 1.5% of the sample. Sequencing was done on a sample of naive CD4+ T cells from blood. In the paper's terms, the cell subset or site label means: CD45RO-negative CD62L-positive naive CD4 T cells. The receptors originated from a person aged 25 to 69 in good health.

The J gene is TRBJ2-3, the V gene TRBV19; D gene ambiguous. This CDR3 region has 15 residues. V was pared by 7 bases and J by 4 bases, with 18 bases between. CDR1 and CDR2 from the germline V gene are LNHDA and SQIVND (reference sequence). CDR3 amino acids: CASKQVGRMADTQYF. The DNA of the CDR3 is TGTGCCAGTAAGCAGGTGGGCAGAATGGCAGATACGCAGTATTTT. Based on the CDR3 plus reference TRBV19 and TRBJ2-3, the full variable domain is DGGITQSPKYLFRKEGQNVTLSCEQNLNHDAMYWYRQDPGQGLRLIYYSQIVNDFQKGDIAEGYSVSREKKESFPLTVTSAQKNPTAFYLCASKQVGRMADTQYFGPGTRLTVL.

This clone came up a few times. The chain couples TRBV18 to TRBJ1-3, with D possibly matching TRBD1 (5 bases). This CDR3 contains 16 residues. Trimming took off 4 bases at V and 1 base at J, with 14 bases between the two ends. Germline values: CDR1 KGHSH, CDR2 LQKENI. The CDR3 is CASSLQGSASGNTIYF. The CDR3, as DNA: TGTGCCAGCTCACTCCAGGGTTCTGCATCTGGAAACACCATATATTTT.

DNA for the CDR3: TGTGCCAGCAGCTTGGCCCTGCGGGGTGAGCAGTTCTTC. It is translated as CASSLALRGEQFF. The chain has TRBV5-4 and TRBJ2-1; D might be TRBD2 (6 bases). V gave up 0 bases and J gave up 9 bases, with 10 bases separating them. CDR1 and CDR2 (germline): SGHNT, YYREEE (reference sequence). This CDR3 has 13 residues.

The V call is TRBV9, the J call TRBJ2-7, with TRBD2 matching over 12 bases. V dropped 5 bases and J dropped 6; count of bases not matched to a gene: 6. Germline loops: CDR1 SGDLS, CDR2 YYNGEE. The CDR3 is 14 residues long. CDR3 sequence reads: CASSPSGRAGEQYF. For the CDR3, the DNA is TGTGCCAGCAGTCCTAGCGGGAGGGCCGGCGAGCAGTACTTC.

V gene TRBV7-2 combines with J gene TRBJ2-1; TRBD1 is a possible D gene (6 bases). The germline V gene has CDR1 SGHTA and CDR2 FQGNSA. Trimming left V 5 bases short and J 4 bases short, with 18 bases between. This CDR3 comprises 16 residues. The CDR3 here is CASSPPPGASYNEQFF. CDR3 nucleotide sequence: TGTGCCAGCAGCCCACCCCCAGGGGCTTCTTACAATGAGCAGTTCTTC. Using reference TRBV7-2 and TRBJ2-1 for the parts outside the CDR3, the full variable domain is GAGVSQSPSNKVTEKGKDVELRCDPISGHTALYWYRQSLGQGLEFLIYFQGNSAPDKSGLPSDRFSAERTGGSVSTLTIQRTQQEDSAVYLCASSPPPGASYNEQFFGPGTRLTVL.

The chain uses TRBV7-2 and TRBJ1-1, with D possibly TRBD1 on 5 matching bases. In germline, CDR1 is SGHTA, CDR2 FQGNSA. This CDR3 contains 13 residues. Trimming stripped 5 bases from V and 1 base from J, with 8 bases between. CDR3 sequence reads: CASSQQENTEAFF. The CDR3 DNA reads as TGTGCCAGCAGCCAACAGGAGAACACTGAAGCTTTCTTT.

This chain joins TRBV6-4 and TRBJ2-5; 10 positions match TRBD1. With the DNA end fitting TRBJ2-7 better, the J assignment may be wrong. The length of the CDR3 is 15 residues. Germline loops: CDR1 MRHNA, CDR2 SNTAGT. DNA for the CDR3: TGTGCCAGCAGATTGGAAGGGACAGGGGCCTACGAGCAGTACTTC. Translated, it gives CASRLEGTGAYEQYF.

The chain has TRBV5-1 and TRBJ2-2; weak D call: TRBD2 (6 bases). The CDR3 is 15 amino acids. Trimming removed 1 base at V and 5 bases at J, with 12 bases between. Looked up from germline, CDR1 is SGHRS and CDR2 is YFSETQ. CDR3 nucleotides: TGCGCCAGCAGCTTGCCCGGGAGCCGAACCGGGGAGCTGTTTTTT. Protein: CASSLPGSRTGELFF. Complete variable domain (other parts from reference TRBV5-1 and TRBJ2-2): KAGVTQTPRYLIKTRGQQVTLSCSPISGHRSVSWYQQTPGQGLQFLFEYFSETQRNKGNFPGRFSGRQFSNSRSEMNVSTLELGDSALYLCASSLPGSRTGELFFGEGSRLTVL.

J is TRBJ2-1 and V is TRBV5-1, with a possible D match to TRBD1 (5 bases). The CDR3 has 14 residues. Trimming shortened V by 2 bases and J by 6 bases, and 12 bases separated the two germline ends. Germline-derived CDR1 and CDR2 are SGHRS and YFSETQ. CDR3 protein: CASSLGQGSNEQFF. CDR3 coding DNA: TGCGCCAGCAGCTTAGGTCAGGGTAGCAATGAGCAGTTCTTC.

The chain couples TRBV9 to TRBJ1-2; no clear D gene. V shed 0 bases and J shed 6 bases, with 9 bases lying between them. The CDR3 runs 13 residues. Germline V gene lookup returns CDR1 SGDLS and CDR2 YYNGEE. CDR3 residues: CASSVDGLDGYTF. The DNA for the CDR3 is TGTGCCAGCAGCGTAGATGGGCTGGATGGCTACACCTTC.

The chain couples TRBV29-1 to TRBJ2-1; D is possibly TRBD2 (6 bases). The germline gives CDR1 SQVTM, CDR2 ANQGSEA. The CDR3 loop spans 11 amino acids. CDR3 in amino acids: CSAGGYNEQFF. CDR3 sequence (DNA): TGCAGTGCCGGGGGATACAATGAGCAGTTCTTC.

In nucleotides, the CDR3 is TGTGCCAGCAGGGCTCACCGGAACACTGAAGCTTTCTTT. Its translation: CASRAHRNTEAFF. The rearrangement uses TRBV6-5 and TRBJ1-1, with no clear D. Trimming removed 6 bases from V and 1 base from J, with 9 bases in between. Germline assignment: CDR1 MNHEY and CDR2 SVGAGI. The CDR3 length is 13 residues.

The chain uses TRBV6-1 and TRBJ2-1; the match to TRBD2 covers 11 bases. The CDR3 sequence is 16 residues long. The V gene's germline CDR1 is MNHNS and CDR2 SASEGT. J lost 8 bases, V lost 0 bases, and 6 bases had no gene match. CDR3 loop: CASSEAALAGAYEQFF. In DNA form, the CDR3 reads TGTGCCAGCAGTGAAGCGGCACTAGCGGGAGCTTATGAGCAGTTCTTC.

The chain couples TRBV6-5 to TRBJ2-7; 8 bases fit TRBD1. The CDR3 is 14 residues long. The V segment lost 5 bases and the J segment 6 bases; nucleotides outside the gene matches: 9. Per germline, CDR1 MNHEY and CDR2 SVGAGI. The CDR3 nucleotides are TGTGCCAGCAGTATCGGACAGGGATCTACCGAGCAGTACTTC. This codes for CASSIGQGSTEQYF.

J is TRBJ2-7 and V is TRBV19, with D unclear. This CDR3 is built from 13 residues. With 1 base removed from V and 6 bases from J, the gap between germline ends came to 10 bases. CDR1 and CDR2 (germline): LNHDA, SQIVND (reference sequence). CDR3 in DNA: TGTGCCAGTAGTATAGGGCGTCGCGGCGAGCAGTACTTC. Translating it yields CASSIGRRGEQYF.

The V gene is TRBV25-1, the J gene TRBJ2-3; 7 nucleotides match TRBD1. J gave up 7 bases and V 6 bases, and 7 bases lay outside the gene matches. This CDR3 contains 13 residues. Germline V gene data show CDR1 as MGHDK and CDR2 as SYGVNS. In DNA form, the CDR3 reads TGTGCCAGCAGGCCGACAGGGTTGTATACGCAGTATTTT. Translated, it gives CASRPTGLYTQYF.

The CDR3 is CASRGTGETEAFF. The CDR3 DNA is TGTGCCAGCAGGGGGACAGGTGAGACTGAAGCTTTCTTT. The genes are TRBV28 and TRBJ1-1, with TRBD1 matching over 8 bases. The V segment lost 6 bases and the J segment 5 bases; nucleotides outside the gene matches: 5. CDR3 length: 13 residues. Germline CDR1 and CDR2: MDHEN and SYDVKM.

This clone was detected a few times. V and J are TRBV9 and TRBJ2-5; 9 nucleotides match TRBD1. The junction had 4 bases not matched to a gene; V was cut back by 0 bases and J by 4 bases. Germline CDR1 and CDR2: SGDLS and YYNGEE. The CDR3 length is 15 residues. The CDR3 region has the DNA TGTGCCAGCAGCGTAGGGGGACAGGGAGGAGAGACCCAGTACTTC. Translation: CASSVGGQGGETQYF.

The chain has TRBV2 and TRBJ2-7; D is perhaps TRBD1 (5 bases). Germline V gene lookup returns CDR1 SNHLY and CDR2 FYNNEI. Trimming removed 6 bases from V and 3 bases from J, with 15 bases in between. This CDR3 has 14 amino acids. The chain's CDR3 is CASRDKGMGYEQYF. The CDR3, as DNA: TGTGCCAGCAGAGACAAGGGGATGGGCTACGAGCAGTACTTC. Drawing the rest from reference TRBV2 and TRBJ2-7, the complete variable domain is EPEVTQTPSHQVTQMGQEVILRCVPISNHLYFYWYRQILGQKVEFLVSFYNNEISEKSEIFDDQFSVERPDGSNFTLKIRSTKLEDSAMYFCASRDKGMGYEQYFGPGTRLTVT.